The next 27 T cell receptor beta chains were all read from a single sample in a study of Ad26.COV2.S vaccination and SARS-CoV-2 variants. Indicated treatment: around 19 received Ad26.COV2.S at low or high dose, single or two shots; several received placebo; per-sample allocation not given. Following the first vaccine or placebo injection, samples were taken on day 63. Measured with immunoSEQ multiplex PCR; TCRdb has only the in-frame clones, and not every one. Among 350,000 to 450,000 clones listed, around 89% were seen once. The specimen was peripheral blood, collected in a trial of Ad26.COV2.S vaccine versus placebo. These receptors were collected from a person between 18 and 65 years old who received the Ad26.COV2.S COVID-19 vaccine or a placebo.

The CDR3 here is CASSPPGQGTKNIQYF. The DNA for the CDR3 is TGTGCCAGCAGCCCACCGGGACAGGGGACCAAAAACATTCAGTACTTC. The chain has TRBV7-2 and TRBJ2-4; 10 nucleotides align to TRBD1. The CDR3 is 16 residues long. After removal of 5 bases from V and 2 bases from J, the junction contained 6 bases not matched to a gene. CDR1 is SGHTA, CDR2 FQGNSA, per germline.

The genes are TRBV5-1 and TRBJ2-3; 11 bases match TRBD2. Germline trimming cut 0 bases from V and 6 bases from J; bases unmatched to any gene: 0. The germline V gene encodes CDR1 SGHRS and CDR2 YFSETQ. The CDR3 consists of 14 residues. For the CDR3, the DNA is TGCGCCAGCAGCTTGGGGACTAGCGGGGATACGCAGTATTTT. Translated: CASSLGTSGDTQYF.

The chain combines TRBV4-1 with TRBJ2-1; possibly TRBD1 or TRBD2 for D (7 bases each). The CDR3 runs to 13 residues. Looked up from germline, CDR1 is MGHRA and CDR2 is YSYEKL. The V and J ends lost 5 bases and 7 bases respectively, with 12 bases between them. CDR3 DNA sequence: TGCGCCAGCAGCACCCAGGGGGGGAATGAGCAGTTCTTC. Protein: CASSTQGGNEQFF.

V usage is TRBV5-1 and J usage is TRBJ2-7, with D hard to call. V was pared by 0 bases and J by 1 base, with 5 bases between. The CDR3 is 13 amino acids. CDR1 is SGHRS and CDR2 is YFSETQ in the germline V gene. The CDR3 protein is CASSLAESYEQYF. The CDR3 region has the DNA TGCGCCAGCAGCTTGGCGGAGTCCTACGAGCAGTACTTC. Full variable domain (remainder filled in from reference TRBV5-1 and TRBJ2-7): KAGVTQTPRYLIKTRGQQVTLSCSPISGHRSVSWYQQTPGQGLQFLFEYFSETQRNKGNFPGRFSGRQFSNSRSEMNVSTLELGDSALYLCASSLAESYEQYFGPGTRLTVT.

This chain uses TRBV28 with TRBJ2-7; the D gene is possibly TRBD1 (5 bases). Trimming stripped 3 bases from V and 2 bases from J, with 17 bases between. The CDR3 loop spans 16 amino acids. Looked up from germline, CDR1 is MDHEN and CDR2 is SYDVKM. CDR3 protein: CASSLAQGGPTYEQYF. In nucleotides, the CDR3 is TGTGCCAGCAGTTTGGCTCAGGGTGGACCTACCTACGAGCAGTACTTC.

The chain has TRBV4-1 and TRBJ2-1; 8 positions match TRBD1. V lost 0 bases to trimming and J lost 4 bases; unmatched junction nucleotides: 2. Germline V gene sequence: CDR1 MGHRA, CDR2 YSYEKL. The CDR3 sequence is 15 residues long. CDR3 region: CASSQEDREYNEQFF. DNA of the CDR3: TGCGCCAGCAGCCAAGAGGACAGGGAGTACAATGAGCAGTTCTTC.

DNA of the CDR3: TGTGCCAGCAACCCGCGCTCCAGTAAGAGGGAGACCCAGTACTTC. Translation gives CASNPRSSKRETQYF. The chain joins TRBV6-5 to TRBJ2-5; no reliable D call. The CDR3 loop spans 15 amino acids. Between the trimmed V and J ends, which lost 7 bases and 5 bases, there was a span of 20 bases. CDR1 is MNHEY and CDR2 is SVGAGI in the germline V gene.

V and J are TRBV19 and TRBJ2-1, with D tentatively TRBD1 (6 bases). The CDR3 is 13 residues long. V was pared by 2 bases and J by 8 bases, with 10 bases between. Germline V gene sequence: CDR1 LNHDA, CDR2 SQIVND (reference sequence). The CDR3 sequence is CASSISRGYEQFF. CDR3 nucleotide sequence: TGTGCCAGTAGTATATCTAGGGGGTATGAGCAGTTCTTC.

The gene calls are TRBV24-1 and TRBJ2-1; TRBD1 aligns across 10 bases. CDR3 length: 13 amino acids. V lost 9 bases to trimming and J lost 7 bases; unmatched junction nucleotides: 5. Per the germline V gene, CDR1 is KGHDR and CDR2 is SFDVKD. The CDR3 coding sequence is TGTGCCACCGGGGACAGGGGATGGAATGAGCAGTTCTTC. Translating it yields CATGDRGWNEQFF.

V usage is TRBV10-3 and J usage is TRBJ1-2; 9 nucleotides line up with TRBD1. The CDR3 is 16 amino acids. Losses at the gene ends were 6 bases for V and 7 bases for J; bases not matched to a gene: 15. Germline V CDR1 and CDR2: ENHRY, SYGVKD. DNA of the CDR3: TGTGCCATCAGGGCTCGGACAGGGGAGGAGGTTTTTGGCTACACCTTC. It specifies CAIRARTGEEVFGYTF.

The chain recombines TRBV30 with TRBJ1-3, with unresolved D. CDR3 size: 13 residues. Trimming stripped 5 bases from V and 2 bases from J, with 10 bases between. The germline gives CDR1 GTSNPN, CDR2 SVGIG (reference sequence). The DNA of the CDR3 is TGTGCCTGGGCCCGTAGGACTGGAAACACCATATATTTT. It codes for CAWARRTGNTIYF. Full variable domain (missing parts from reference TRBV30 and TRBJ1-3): SQTIHQWPATLVQPVGSPLSLECTVEGTSNPNLYWYRQAAGRGLQLLFYSVGIGQISSEVPQNLSASRPQDRQFILSSKKLLLSDSGFYLCAWARRTGNTIYFGEGSWLTVV.

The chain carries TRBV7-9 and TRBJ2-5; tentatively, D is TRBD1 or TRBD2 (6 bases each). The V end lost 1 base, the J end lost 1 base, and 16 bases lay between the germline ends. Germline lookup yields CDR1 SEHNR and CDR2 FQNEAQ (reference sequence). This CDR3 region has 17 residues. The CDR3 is CASSLVRGAGTQETQYF. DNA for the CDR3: TGTGCCAGCAGCTTAGTTAGGGGGGCTGGTACCCAAGAGACCCAGTACTTC.

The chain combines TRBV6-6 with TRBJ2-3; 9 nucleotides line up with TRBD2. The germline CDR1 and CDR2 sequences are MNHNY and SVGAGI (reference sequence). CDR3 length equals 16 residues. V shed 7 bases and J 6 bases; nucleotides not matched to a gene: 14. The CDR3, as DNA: TGTGCCAGCACCTTTAGCGGGAGTGCCCCGGGTGATACGCAGTATTTT. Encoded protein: CASTFSGSAPGDTQYF.

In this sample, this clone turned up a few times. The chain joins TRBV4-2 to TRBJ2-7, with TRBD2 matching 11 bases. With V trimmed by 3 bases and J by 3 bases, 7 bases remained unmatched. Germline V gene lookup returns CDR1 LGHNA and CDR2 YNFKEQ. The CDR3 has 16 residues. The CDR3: CASSHPRLAGSYEQYF. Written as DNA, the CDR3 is TGTGCCAGCAGCCACCCACGACTAGCGGGGAGCTACGAGCAGTACTTC.

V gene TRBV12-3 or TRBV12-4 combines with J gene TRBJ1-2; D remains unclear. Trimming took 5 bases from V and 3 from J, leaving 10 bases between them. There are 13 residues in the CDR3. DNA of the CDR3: TGTGCCAGCAGTCCCTGGGGTGACTATGGCTACACCTTC. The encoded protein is CASSPWGDYGYTF.

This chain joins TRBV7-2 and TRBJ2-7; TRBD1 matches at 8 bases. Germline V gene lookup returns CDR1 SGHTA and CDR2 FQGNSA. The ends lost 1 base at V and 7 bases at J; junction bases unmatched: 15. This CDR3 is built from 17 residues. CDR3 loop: CASSLVSMGRGRGEQYF. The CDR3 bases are TGTGCCAGCAGCTTAGTAAGCATGGGCAGGGGGCGCGGGGAGCAGTACTTC. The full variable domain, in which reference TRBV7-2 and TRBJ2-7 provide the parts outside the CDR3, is GAGVSQSPSNKVTEKGKDVELRCDPISGHTALYWYRQSLGQGLEFLIYFQGNSAPDKSGLPSDRFSAERTGGSVSTLTIQRTQQEDSAVYLCASSLVSMGRGRGEQYFGPGTRLTVT.

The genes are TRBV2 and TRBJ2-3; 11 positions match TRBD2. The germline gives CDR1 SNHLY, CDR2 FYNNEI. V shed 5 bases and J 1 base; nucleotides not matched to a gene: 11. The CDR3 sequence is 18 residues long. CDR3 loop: CASSLAGGDPIGTDTQYF. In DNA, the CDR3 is TGTGCCAGCAGTTTAGCGGGAGGGGATCCTATTGGCACAGATACGCAGTATTTT.

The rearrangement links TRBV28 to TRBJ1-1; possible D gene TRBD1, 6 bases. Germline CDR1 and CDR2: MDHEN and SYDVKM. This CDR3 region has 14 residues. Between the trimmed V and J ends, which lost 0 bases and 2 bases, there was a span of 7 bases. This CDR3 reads CASSLWDSNTEAFF. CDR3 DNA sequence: TGTGCCAGCAGTTTATGGGACAGTAACACTGAAGCTTTCTTT.

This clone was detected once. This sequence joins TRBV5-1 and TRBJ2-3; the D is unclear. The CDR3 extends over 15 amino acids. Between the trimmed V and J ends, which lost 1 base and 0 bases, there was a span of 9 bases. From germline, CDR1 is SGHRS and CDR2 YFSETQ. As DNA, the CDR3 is TGCGCCAGCAGCTTGCAAGCGATTAGCACAGATACGCAGTATTTT. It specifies CASSLQAISTDTQYF.

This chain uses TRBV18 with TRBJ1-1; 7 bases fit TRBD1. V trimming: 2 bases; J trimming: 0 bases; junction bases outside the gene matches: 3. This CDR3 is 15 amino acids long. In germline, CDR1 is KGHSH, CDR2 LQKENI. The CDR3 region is CASSPSGQLNTEAFF. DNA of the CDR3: TGTGCCAGCTCACCATCGGGACAGCTGAACACTGAAGCTTTCTTT.

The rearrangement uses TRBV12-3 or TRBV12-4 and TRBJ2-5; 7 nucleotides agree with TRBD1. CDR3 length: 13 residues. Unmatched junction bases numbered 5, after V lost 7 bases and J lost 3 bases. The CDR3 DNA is TGTGCCAGCAACCGGGACAGCGAAGAGACCCAGTACTTC. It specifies CASNRDSEETQYF.

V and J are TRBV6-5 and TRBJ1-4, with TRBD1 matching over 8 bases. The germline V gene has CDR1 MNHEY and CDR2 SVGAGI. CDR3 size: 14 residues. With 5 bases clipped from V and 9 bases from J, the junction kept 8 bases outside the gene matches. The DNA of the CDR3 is TGTGCCAGCAGTACTGACAGGGGTGGACAAAAACTGTTTTTT. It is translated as CASSTDRGGQKLFF.

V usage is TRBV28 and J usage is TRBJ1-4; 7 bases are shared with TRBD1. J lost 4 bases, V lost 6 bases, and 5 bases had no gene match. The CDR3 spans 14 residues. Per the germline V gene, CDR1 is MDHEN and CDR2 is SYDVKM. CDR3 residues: CASSPGGFNEKLFF. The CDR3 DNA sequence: TGTGCCAGCAGCCCAGGGGGGTTTAATGAAAAACTGTTTTTT.

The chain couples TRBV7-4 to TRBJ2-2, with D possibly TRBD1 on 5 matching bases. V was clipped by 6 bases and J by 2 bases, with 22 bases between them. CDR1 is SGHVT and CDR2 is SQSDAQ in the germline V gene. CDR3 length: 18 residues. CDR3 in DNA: TGTGCCAGCAGTCGGACAAGGGGTACCGAGCAAAACACCGGGGAGCTGTTTTTT. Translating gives CASSRTRGTEQNTGELFF.

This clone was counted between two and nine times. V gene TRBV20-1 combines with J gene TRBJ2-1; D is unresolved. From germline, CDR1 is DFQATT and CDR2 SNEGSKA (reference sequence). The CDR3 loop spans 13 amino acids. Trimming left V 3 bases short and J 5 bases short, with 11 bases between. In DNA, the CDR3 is TGCAGTGCTAGTGCCCCTCCCCACAATGAGCAGTTCTTC. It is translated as CSASAPPHNEQFF.

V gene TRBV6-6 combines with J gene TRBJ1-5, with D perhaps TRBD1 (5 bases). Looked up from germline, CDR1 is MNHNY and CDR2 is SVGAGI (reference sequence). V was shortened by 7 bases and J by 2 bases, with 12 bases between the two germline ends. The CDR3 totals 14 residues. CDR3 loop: CASNGARGNQPQHF. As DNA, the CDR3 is TGTGCCAGCAACGGCGCCAGGGGCAATCAGCCCCAGCATTTT.

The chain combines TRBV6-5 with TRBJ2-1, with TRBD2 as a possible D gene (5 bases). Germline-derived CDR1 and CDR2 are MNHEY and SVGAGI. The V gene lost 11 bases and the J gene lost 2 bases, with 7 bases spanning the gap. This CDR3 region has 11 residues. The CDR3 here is CAYGTYNEQFF. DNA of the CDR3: TGTGCCTACGGGACCTACAATGAGCAGTTCTTC.